The 30 T cell receptor beta chains in this list originate from one sample, sequenced in a study of early T cells in non-severe SARS-CoV-2 infection (dated by TCRdb to about 2021). The library was built by means of 5' RACE. The listed sequencing device is NextSeq 500. The public reads were quality trimmed at Q25 with fastp and then assembled into clones with MiXCR by TCRdb, keeping productive beta chains. Rows with one shared CDR3 protein collapse into an entry with the most common genes and DNA. This sample has around 29,000 distinct CDR3 sequences in its table, and under 6% of those were observed once. Of the sample, roughly 5.7% is held by the ten largest clones. Sequencing was done on a sample of whole blood. The receptors come from an adult who was a healthcare worker with PCR-confirmed SARS-CoV-2 infection or an uninfected control (not recorded which).

The chain employs TRBV27 and TRBJ2-7, with TRBD1 matching 10 bases. CDR1 and CDR2 (germline): MNHEY, SMNVEV (reference sequence). This CDR3 is built from 16 residues. V lost 5 bases, J lost 6 bases, and 13 bases stayed unmatched. CDR3 amino acids: CASSPLPPDRGGEQYF. DNA of the CDR3: TGTGCCAGCAGTCCGCTCCCTCCGGACAGGGGGGGCGAGCAGTACTTC.

The rearrangement uses TRBV7-9 and TRBJ2-4, with 7 bases identical to TRBD1. V lost 1 base, J lost 1 base, and 7 bases stayed unmatched. The CDR3 has 17 amino acids. Germline V CDR1 and CDR2: SEHNR, FQNEAQ (reference sequence). Written as DNA, the CDR3 is TGTGCCAGCAGCTTAGGCTACAGGGGAAATGCCAAAAACATTCAGTACTTC. Translation: CASSLGYRGNAKNIQYF.

This clonotype was detected many times. The J gene is TRBJ2-4, the V gene TRBV18; D remains unclear. The CDR3 runs to 19 residues. The V gene lost 4 bases and the J gene lost 0 bases, with 22 bases spanning the gap. The germline V gene encodes CDR1 KGHSH and CDR2 LQKENI. For the CDR3, the DNA is TGTGCCAGCTCACGGTACTCGAACTTGGACGGATTAGCCAAAAACATTCAGTACTTC. Translation: CASSRYSNLDGLAKNIQYF.

The chain couples TRBV6-6 to TRBJ1-1; 8 bases align to TRBD1. CDR1 and CDR2 from the germline V gene are MNHNY and SVGAGI (reference sequence). J gave up 5 bases and V 8 bases, and 13 bases lay outside the gene matches. This CDR3 is 15 amino acids long. CDR3 nucleotide sequence: TGTGCCAGCTTTTCCCACAGGGGGGGGAGGACTGAAGCTTTCTTT. This codes for CASFSHRGGRTEAFF.

Comments on this clonotype: One end of the junction does not line up with germline, which may come from a read error. This rearrangement joins TRBV29-1 to TRBJ2-1; D is perhaps TRBD2 (6 bases). CDR1 is SQVTM, CDR2 ANQGSEA, per germline. The CDR3 extends over 15 amino acids. CDR3 bases: TGCAGCGTTGTGGGGGGTAGGGGCACGACCTACAATGAGCAGTTC. It yields the protein CSVVGGRGTTYNEQF.

This clonotype was seen repeatedly, ten times or more. V usage is TRBV6-6 and J usage is TRBJ1-2, with D hard to call. The length of the CDR3 is 12 residues. V lost 4 bases to trimming and J lost 1 base, with 4 bases between them. Looked up from germline, CDR1 is MNHNY and CDR2 is SVGAGI (reference sequence). The CDR3 protein is CASSSSNYGYTF. DNA for the CDR3: TGTGCCAGCAGTTCAAGTAACTATGGCTACACCTTC.

This clonotype was observed many times. The V and J genes are TRBV7-2 and TRBJ1-6, with 7 bases lining up with TRBD1. This CDR3 has 14 residues. V lost 5 bases, J lost 7 bases, and 5 bases stayed unmatched. CDR1 is SGHTA and CDR2 is FQGNSA in the germline V gene. DNA of the CDR3: TGTGCCAGCAGCCCCCGACAGGGCAATTCACCCCTCCACTTT. It translates to CASSPRQGNSPLHF.

In this sample, this clonotype is medium-sized (0.01 to 0.1%). CDR3 coding DNA: TGTGCCAGCAGCTTAGGTTCCTCCTTCTACGAGCAGTACTTC. Translation: CASSLGSSFYEQYF. J is TRBJ2-7 and V is TRBV7-6, with D hard to call. This CDR3 is 14 amino acids long. Germline loops: CDR1 SGHVS, CDR2 FNYEAQ. Trimming shortened V by 1 base and J by 3 bases, and 10 bases separated the two germline ends.

This clonotype was counted at least ten times. The chain has TRBV18 and TRBJ1-1, with D tentatively TRBD1 (6 bases). V was cut by 6 bases and J by 1 base, with 9 bases left in between. Germline V gives CDR1 KGHSH, CDR2 LQKENI. The CDR3 covers 13 residues. The CDR3 here is CASSQTGNTEAFF. As DNA, the CDR3 is TGTGCCAGCTCGCAGACAGGGAACACTGAAGCTTTCTTT.

This clonotype has ten or more counts. The V call is TRBV6-7, the J call TRBJ1-3; D gene unclear. TRBV6-7 is filed as an ORF, its function uncertain. This CDR3 is 15 amino acids long. The ends were cut back, 0 bases at V and 3 bases at J, with 9 bases in the middle. The CDR3 is CASSYSYGNGNTIYF. CDR3 coding DNA: TGTGCCAGCAGTTACTCGTACGGGAATGGAAACACCATATATTTT.

This clonotype occurred many times. The chain has TRBV6-1 and TRBJ1-2; D not resolved. Germline V lookup: CDR1 MNHNS, CDR2 SASEGT. This CDR3 is built from 12 residues. The V and J ends lost 7 bases and 4 bases respectively, with 10 bases between them. The CDR3 DNA is TGTGCCAGCACAGAGGGAGTCTATGGCTACACCTTC. Translated, it gives CASTEGVYGYTF.

In this sample, this clonotype turned up a few times. V is TRBV7-2 and J is TRBJ2-5; TRBD2 is a possible D gene (5 bases). This CDR3 region has 12 residues. V gave up 5 bases and J gave up 5 bases, with 9 bases separating them. Looked up from germline, CDR1 is SGHTA and CDR2 is FQGNSA. In nucleotides, the CDR3 is TGTGCCAGCAGCCCACTAGTTGAGACCCAGTACTTC. It encodes CASSPLVETQYF.

The chain is built from TRBV7-9 and TRBJ2-7; TRBD1 matches 8 bases. This CDR3 is 12 amino acids long. The J segment lost 8 bases and the V segment lost 5 bases, leaving 5 bases of the junction unmatched. Looked up from germline, CDR1 is SEHNR and CDR2 is FQNEAQ (reference sequence). The CDR3 loop is CASSPTGDQQYF. The CDR3 DNA reads TGTGCCAGCAGCCCGACAGGGGATCAGCAGTACTTC.

The J gene is TRBJ2-1, the V gene TRBV7-2, with D tentatively TRBD1 (5 bases). This CDR3 is built from 16 residues. Germline loops: CDR1 SGHTA, CDR2 FQGNSA. V dropped 3 bases and J dropped 4 bases, with 16 bases sitting between them. CDR3 nucleotide sequence: TGTGCCAGCAGCTTGGCATGGGGCTCGTATTACAATGAGCAGTTCTTC. It specifies CASSLAWGSYYNEQFF.

The V and J genes are TRBV7-6 and TRBJ2-7, with unresolved D. CDR1 and CDR2 from the germline V gene are SGHVS and FNYEAQ. V lost 1 base and J 1 base, leaving 8 bases between the germline ends. The CDR3 covers 14 residues. CDR3 coding DNA: TGTGCCAGCAGCTTAGATTTAGGGTCCTACGAGCAGTACTTC. It specifies CASSLDLGSYEQYF.

This clonotype appeared many times. The chain couples TRBV2 to TRBJ2-3; D unresolved. Germline CDR1 is SNHLY and CDR2 is FYNNEI. The CDR3 extends over 13 amino acids. The V end lost 4 bases, the J end lost 6 bases, and 11 bases lay between the germline ends. CDR3 DNA: TGTGCCAGCAGTGCAGAAAAATCCGATACGCAGTATTTT. This codes for CASSAEKSDTQYF.

This clonotype has just a few counts. The CDR3 loop reads CASSSSSGGTDTQYF. The CDR3 nucleotides read TGTGCCAGCAGCTCTTCTAGCGGGGGGACAGATACGCAGTATTTT. This chain uses TRBV5-4 with TRBJ2-3, with 11 bases identical to TRBD2. The CDR3 has 15 amino acids. Unmatched junction bases numbered 3, after V lost 3 bases and J lost 3 bases. The germline V gene has CDR1 SGHNT and CDR2 YYREEE (reference sequence).

This clonotype was seen a few times. The gene calls are TRBV28 and TRBJ2-3, with D tentatively TRBD2 (5 bases). This CDR3 is built from 15 residues. V was pared by 4 bases and J by 4 bases, with 15 bases between. Germline CDR1 MDHEN, CDR2 SYDVKM. The CDR3 sequence is CASSSPAVLSDTQYF. CDR3 nucleotides: TGTGCCAGCAGTTCCCCAGCGGTCCTATCAGATACGCAGTATTTT. Full variable domain (outside the CDR3, taken from reference TRBV28 and TRBJ2-3): DVKVTQSSRYLVKRTGEKVFLECVQDMDHENMFWYRQDPGLGLRLIYFSYDVKMKEKGDIPEGYSVSREKKERFSLILESASTNQTSMYLCASSSPAVLSDTQYFGPGTRLTVL.

This clonotype occurred many times. CDR3 DNA sequence: TGTGCCAGCAGCTTGTCCTCCTATGGCTACACCTTC. This translates into CASSLSSYGYTF. This rearrangement joins TRBV11-2 to TRBJ1-2, with D uncertain. CDR1 and CDR2 (germline): SGHAT, FQNNGV. The CDR3 totals 12 residues. V dropped 3 bases and J dropped 4 bases, with 6 bases sitting between them.

This clonotype was counted at least ten times. The V and J genes are TRBV4-3 and TRBJ2-3; 13 nucleotides match TRBD2. This CDR3 comprises 19 residues. Germline V CDR1 and CDR2: LGHNA, YSLEER. V lost 1 base and J lost 8; bases outside the gene matches: 15. The CDR3 nucleotides read TGCGCCAGCAGCCAAGGGACTAGCGGGGGATTATTCCGGGGTGGTACGCAGTATTTT. It translates to CASSQGTSGGLFRGGTQYF.

This clonotype was seen ten or more times. This chain links TRBV12-3 or TRBV12-4 with TRBJ2-2; D may be TRBD2 (6 bases). Trimming removed 7 bases at V and 4 bases at J, with 16 bases between. The CDR3 runs 15 residues. CDR3 DNA: TGTGCCAGCAACGGGGGTGGGGTTGGCACCGGGGAGCTGTTTTTT. Residues: CASNGGGVGTGELFF.

This clonotype was seen at least ten times. The chain links TRBV7-3 to TRBJ2-7; 9 bases agree with TRBD1. Trimming removed 4 bases from V and 3 bases from J; junction bases left unmatched: 4. Germline values: CDR1 SGHTA, CDR2 FQGTGA. The CDR3 sequence is 14 residues long. The CDR3 region has the DNA TGTGCCAGCAGCTATGACAGGGGGAGCTACGAGCAGTACTTC. Amino acids: CASSYDRGSYEQYF.

This clonotype occurred many times. V gene TRBV20-1 combines with J gene TRBJ2-6; D is uncertain. The CDR3 has 14 amino acids. CDR1 is DFQATT, CDR2 SNEGSKA, per germline (reference sequence). V was trimmed by 3 bases and J by 1 base, leaving 7 bases between them. This CDR3 is CSASDPSGANVLTF. DNA for the CDR3: TGCAGTGCTAGTGACCCATCTGGGGCCAACGTCCTGACTTTC.

This clonotype came up many times. DNA of the CDR3: TGCGCCAGCAGCCAAGATTTGGGGGACGAAAAACTGTTTTTT. This encodes CASSQDLGDEKLFF. V and J are TRBV4-3 and TRBJ1-4; D might be TRBD1 (5 bases). Germline lookup yields CDR1 LGHNA and CDR2 YSLEER. This CDR3 region has 14 residues. Trimming removed 0 bases from V and 8 bases from J, with 10 bases in between.

In this sample, this clonotype turned up many times. This rearrangement joins TRBV4-2 to TRBJ2-3; 13 bases map to TRBD2. V was clipped by 2 bases and J by 2 bases; unmatched bases: 16. The CDR3 runs to 21 residues. The V gene's germline CDR1 is LGHNA and CDR2 YNFKEQ. CDR3: CASSQPNPGLAGSLNTDTQYF. The CDR3 DNA reads as TGTGCCAGCAGCCAACCTAATCCGGGACTAGCGGGGTCTCTCAACACAGATACGCAGTATTTT.

In this sample, this clonotype turned up many times. The chain is built from TRBV20-1 and TRBJ2-2; D gene ambiguous. V was clipped by 1 base and J by 7 bases, with 4 bases between them. CDR3 length: 11 residues. Per germline, CDR1 DFQATT and CDR2 SNEGSKA (reference sequence). The CDR3 sequence: CSARGYGELFF. The CDR3 DNA is TGCAGTGCTAGAGGATACGGGGAGCTGTTTTTT.

This chain joins TRBV7-6 and TRBJ1-5, with D tentatively TRBD1 (5 bases). The CDR3 extends over 14 amino acids. Trimming took off 0 bases at V and 7 bases at J, with 10 bases between the two ends. In germline, CDR1 is SGHVS, CDR2 FNYEAQ. CDR3 protein: CASSLATQGQPQHF. Here the CDR3 DNA reads TGTGCCAGCAGCTTAGCCACCCAGGGCCAGCCCCAGCATTTT.

In this sample, this clonotype turned up many times. The CDR3 nucleotides read TGTGCCAGCAGCCATCGTCAGCGCACAGATACGCAGTATTTT. It yields the protein CASSHRQRTDTQYF. The J gene is TRBJ2-3, the V gene TRBV11-2; D is undetermined. This CDR3 has 14 residues. Germline CDR1 is SGHAT and CDR2 is FQNNGV. The V end was cut by 5 bases, the J end by 1 base, with 10 bases between.

A few counts support this clonotype. The V gene is TRBV27, the J gene TRBJ2-7, with 8 bases fitting TRBD1. After removal of 8 bases from V and 6 bases from J, the junction contained 9 bases not matched to a gene. Germline CDR1 MNHEY, CDR2 SMNVEV (reference sequence). The length of the CDR3 is 13 residues. The CDR3 reads CASPSLDRVEQYF. CDR3 nucleotides: TGTGCCAGCCCCTCCCTGGACAGGGTCGAGCAGTACTTC.

This clonotype was seen ten or more times. The chain carries TRBV7-6 and TRBJ2-5; 10 nucleotides align to TRBD2. The CDR3 has 20 amino acids. CDR1 is SGHVS, CDR2 FNYEAQ, per germline. J gave up 2 bases and V 5 bases, and 20 bases lay outside the gene matches. This chain's CDR3 is CASSPGVGKSFSGGQETQYF. The CDR3 nucleotides are TGTGCCAGCAGCCCTGGGGTGGGCAAATCTTTTAGCGGGGGGCAAGAGACCCAGTACTTC.